These T cell receptor beta chains were read from a single sample in a study of blood T cell repertoires in COVID-19. Sequenced by immunoSEQ multiplex PCR; TCRdb stores in-frame clones only, minus some. Of about 210,000 clones in the sample, roughly 85% were seen once. Material for sequencing was peripheral blood. The receptors come from a woman aged 40 to 50 with active or convalescent COVID-19. The CDR3 runs from the conserved cysteine through the conserved F or W. The order of the fields is J gene, V gene, D gene, clone size, CDR3 protein, CDR3 DNA. The D gene is left open where the match is weak. Clone sizes are given selectively: once, few, many, or a class where the clone is expanded.

J: TRBJ2-1; V: TRBV28; D: .; size: .; CDR3: CASRPQAGSYNEQFF; DNA: TGTGCCAGTCGACCTCAGGCGGGATCCTACAATGAGCAGTTCTTC
J: TRBJ1-4; V: TRBV25-1; D: .; size: once; CDR3: CASIAGGDEKLFF; DNA: TGTGCCAGCATAGCAGGAGGCGATGAAAAACTGTTTTTT
J: TRBJ2-1; V: TRBV30; D: TRBD1; size: .; CDR3: CACTVLGQIYNEQFF; DNA: TGTGCCTGCACCGTCTTGGGACAGATTTACAATGAGCAGTTCTTC
J: TRBJ1-1; V: TRBV18; D: .; size: .; CDR3: CASSPRRDNTEAFF; DNA: TGTGCCAGCTCACCACGCAGGGATAACACTGAAGCTTTCTTT
J: TRBJ1-1; V: TRBV7-8; D: .; size: once; CDR3: CASSFTRNTEAFF; DNA: TGTGCCAGCAGCTTCACGAGGAACACTGAAGCTTTCTTT
J: TRBJ2-1; V: TRBV27; D: TRBD2; size: .; CDR3: CASSLGGTSGNEQFF; DNA: TGTGCCAGCAGCCTAGGCGGGACTAGCGGAAATGAGCAGTTCTTC
J: TRBJ2-7; V: TRBV30; D: .; size: .; CDR3: CAWSMSSYEQYF; DNA: TGTGCCTGGAGTATGAGCTCCTACGAGCAGTACTTC
J: TRBJ1-2; V: TRBV7-9; D: TRBD1; size: .; CDR3: CASSLGDRYGYTF; DNA: TGTGCCAGCAGCTTAGGGGACAGATATGGCTACACCTTC
J: TRBJ2-7; V: TRBV1; D: .; size: .; CDR3: CTSSQDLDGSEQYF; DNA: TGCACCAGCAGCCAAGACCTAGATGGGTCCGAGCAGTACTTC
J: TRBJ2-2; V: TRBV2; D: .; size: .; CDR3: CASKPGFPTGELFF; DNA: TGTGCCAGCAAACCAGGTTTCCCCACCGGGGAGCTGTTTTTT
J: TRBJ1-2; V: TRBV30; D: .; size: few; CDR3: CAWNPGPLYGYTF; DNA: TGTGCCTGGAACCCAGGGCCCCTCTATGGCTACACCTTC
J: TRBJ1-3; V: TRBV7-2; D: .; size: .; CDR3: CASSQNSGNTIYF; DNA: TGTGCCAGCAGCCAAAACTCTGGAAACACCATATATTTT
J: TRBJ1-5; V: TRBV6-1; D: TRBD1; size: once; CDR3: CASSDGQGYQPQHF; DNA: TGTGCCAGCAGTGATGGACAGGGGTATCAGCCCCAGCATTTT
J: TRBJ2-3; V: TRBV6-6; D: TRBD2; size: .; CDR3: CASSSTSADTQYF; DNA: TGTGCCAGCAGTTCCACTAGCGCAGATACGCAGTATTTT
J: TRBJ1-4; V: TRBV4-2; D: .; size: .; CDR3: CASSPSSRASFEKLFF; DNA: TGTGCCAGCAGCCCAAGTAGCAGGGCTTCGTTTGAAAAACTGTTTTTT
J: TRBJ1-2; V: TRBV13; D: .; size: .; CDR3: CASSLDLGGYTF; DNA: TGTGCCAGCAGCTTGGACTTGGGCGGCTACACCTTC
J: TRBJ2-7; V: TRBV2; D: TRBD1; size: .; CDR3: CASSPGTGIYEQYF; DNA: TGTGCCAGCAGCCCCGGGACAGGGATCTACGAGCAGTACTTC
J: TRBJ1-2; V: TRBV12-3/TRBV12-4; D: .; size: .; CDR3: CASSLMPGVGYTF; DNA: TGTGCCAGCAGTTTGATGCCAGGGGTCGGCTACACCTTC
J: TRBJ1-5; V: TRBV30; D: TRBD1; size: .; CDR3: CASTGGMDQPQHF; DNA: TGTGCCTCAACAGGGGGCATGGACCAGCCCCAGCATTTT
J: TRBJ2-1; V: TRBV11-2; D: .; size: .; CDR3: CASSLVPRNEQFF; DNA: TGTGCCAGCAGCTTAGTTCCTCGTAATGAGCAGTTCTTC
J: TRBJ2-5; V: TRBV24-1; D: TRBD2; size: .; CDR3: CATSATSGDQETQYF; DNA: TGTGCCACCAGTGCCACTAGCGGGGACCAAGAGACCCAGTACTTC
J: TRBJ2-2; V: TRBV30; D: .; size: .; CDR3: CAWSKQVTGELFF; DNA: TGTGCCTGGAGTAAACAGGTCACCGGGGAGCTGTTTTTT
J: TRBJ1-3; V: TRBV14; D: TRBD1; size: .; CDR3: CASSQVTGAGNTIYF; DNA: TGTGCCAGCAGCCAAGTAACAGGGGCTGGAAACACCATATATTTT